One sample yielded the 18 T cell receptor beta chains listed below, sequenced in a study of T cell repertoires in cytomegalovirus infection. TCRdb independently ran MiXCR on the reads; one entry per CDR3 protein. The table records 900,000 to 950,000 distinct CDR3 sequences, approximately 32% of them present only once. Their antigens are not known. The material sequenced was cultured CD8+ T cells from PBMCs, taken from culture after CMV antigen stimulation. The source is a human donor in good health (CMV status not recorded). Some clones in this sample may be carry-over from other donors' samples.

This clonotype was detected ten times or more. Because the CDR3's place on the DNA is in doubt, the DNA is left out and the CDR3 is given as listed by TCRdb. The chain employs TRBV7-5 and TRBJ2-5; TRBD1 is taken as the D call from the table, unchecked against the DNA. TRBV7-5 is annotated as a pseudogene. The CDR3 is 17 amino acids long, termini counted. This CDR3 reads CISVPEARGHHQETQYF.

On this clonotype itself: A single base separates this from a much larger clone, so it may be a read error. This chain joins TRBV7-2 and TRBJ1-5, with a possible D match to TRBD1 (5 bases). CDR3 size: 15 residues. Germline V gene data show CDR1 as SGHTA and CDR2 as FQGNSA. V dropped 4 bases and J dropped 7 bases, with 17 bases sitting between them. CDR3 loop: CASSSGRAFEQPQHF. For the CDR3, the DNA is TGTGCCAGCAGCTCGGGCAGGGCTTTTGAGCAGCCCCAGCATTTT.

The rearrangement uses TRBV19 and TRBJ1-5; perhaps TRBD1 as D (5 bases). The CDR3 spans 15 residues. The V and J ends lost 0 bases and 1 base respectively, with 7 bases between them. Germline CDR1 reads LNHDA; CDR2 reads SQIVND (reference sequence). CDR3 loop: CASSIDRGSNQPQHF. CDR3 in DNA: TGTGCCAGTAGTATAGATAGGGGCAGCAATCAGCCCCAGCATTTT. Full variable domain (outside the CDR3, taken from reference TRBV19 and TRBJ1-5): DGGITQSPKYLFRKEGQNVTLSCEQNLNHDAMYWYRQDPGQGLRLIYYSQIVNDFQKGDIAEGYSVSREKKESFPLTVTSAQKNPTAFYLCASSIDRGSNQPQHFGDGTRLSIL.

The J gene is TRBJ1-1, the V gene TRBV11-1; 9 nucleotides line up with TRBD1. This CDR3 has 12 residues. Germline loops: CDR1 SGHAT, CDR2 FQDESV (reference sequence). V was clipped by 4 bases and J by 8 bases; unmatched bases: 2. The CDR3 spells CASSWTGEEAFF. CDR3 DNA sequence: TGTGCCAGCAGCTGGACAGGGGAGGAAGCTTTCTTT.

In its sample, this clonotype was seen a few times. The gene calls are TRBV7-9 and TRBJ2-1; D tentatively fits TRBD1 or TRBD2 (5 bases each). V lost 0 bases and J 10 bases, leaving 19 bases between the germline ends. Germline values: CDR1 SEHNR, CDR2 FQNEAQ (reference sequence). The CDR3 contains 16 residues. This CDR3 reads CASSLAPKGPRDEQFF. In DNA, the CDR3 is TGTGCCAGCAGCTTAGCTCCGAAGGGCCCCAGGGACGAGCAGTTCTTC.

Ten or more counts support this clonotype. This CDR3 is CASSQPPGQGVGNTIYF. The CDR3 coding sequence is TGTGCCAGCAGCCAACCGCCGGGACAGGGGGTTGGAAACACCATATATTTT. This sequence joins TRBV4-2 and TRBJ1-3; TRBD1 matches at 11 bases. With 2 bases clipped from V and 3 bases from J, the junction kept 6 bases outside the gene matches. This CDR3 is 17 amino acids long. Germline CDR1 and CDR2: LGHNA and YNFKEQ.

The table lists this clonotype with a few counts. CDR3 amino acids: CASSQDGASGTEAFF. The DNA for the CDR3 is TGTGCCAGCAGCCAAGATGGGGCCTCGGGCACTGAAGCTTTCTTT. V usage is TRBV4-2 and J usage is TRBJ1-1, with D tentatively TRBD1 (5 bases). V was shortened by 0 bases and J by 4 bases, with 12 bases between the two germline ends. This CDR3 comprises 15 residues. The V gene's germline CDR1 is LGHNA and CDR2 YNFKEQ.

This chain joins TRBV7-9 and TRBJ2-1; a possible D gene is TRBD2 (7 bases). CDR3 length: 15 amino acids. Looked up from germline, CDR1 is SEHNR and CDR2 is FQNEAQ (reference sequence). Trimming shortened V by 0 bases and J by 8 bases, and 14 bases separated the two germline ends. The CDR3 spells CASSLAGGPGDEQFF. The CDR3 DNA is TGTGCCAGCAGCTTAGCGGGGGGGCCCGGCGATGAGCAGTTCTTC.

V is TRBV19 and J is TRBJ2-5, with TRBD2 matching 11 bases. This CDR3 contains 16 residues. Germline-derived CDR1 and CDR2 are LNHDA and SQIVND (reference sequence). With V trimmed by 5 bases and J by 2 bases, 7 bases remained unmatched. The CDR3 spells CASSGPTSGAQETQYF. The CDR3 DNA reads TGTGCCAGTAGTGGCCCGACTAGCGGGGCTCAAGAGACCCAGTACTTC.

The chain combines TRBV5-4 with TRBJ2-3; 10 nucleotides match TRBD2. V lost 4 bases, J lost 4 bases, and 6 bases stayed unmatched. The germline CDR1 and CDR2 sequences are SGHNT and YYREEE (reference sequence). The CDR3 loop spans 15 amino acids. The DNA of the CDR3 is TGTGCCAGCAGCGGTAGCGGGGGGCCGGCAGATACGCAGTATTTT. Translating it yields CASSGSGGPADTQYF. Complete variable domain (other parts from reference TRBV5-4 and TRBJ2-3): ETGVTQSPTHLIKTRGQQVTLRCSSQSGHNTVSWYQQALGQGPQFIFQYYREEENGRGNFPPRFSGLQFPNYSSELNVNALELDDSALYLCASSGSGGPADTQYFGPGTRLTVL.

CDR3 coding DNA: TGTGCCAGCAGTTTAGACAGGGGAGCCAAAAACATTCAGTACTTC. Residues: CASSLDRGAKNIQYF. The V call is TRBV27, the J call TRBJ2-4; 8 bases agree with TRBD1. The junction had 0 bases not matched to a gene; V was cut back by 2 bases and J by 0 bases. The CDR3 length is 15 residues. Germline CDR1 and CDR2: MNHEY and SMNVEV (reference sequence).

The V call is TRBV7-9, the J call TRBJ2-7; 9 bases match TRBD1. Germline CDR1 reads SEHNR; CDR2 reads FQNEAQ (reference sequence). After removal of 1 base from V and 3 bases from J, the junction contained 4 bases not matched to a gene. The CDR3 consists of 15 residues. For the CDR3, the DNA is TGTGCCAGCAGCTTAGGGACAGGGGAGGACTACGAGCAGTACTTC. Translating gives CASSLGTGEDYEQYF.

There are many counts of this clonotype. V is TRBV11-3 and J is TRBJ1-5; possibly TRBD1 for D (5 bases). The CDR3 extends over 11 amino acids. Per the germline V gene, CDR1 is SGHNT and CDR2 is YENEEA. V gave up 9 bases and J gave up 9 bases, with 12 bases separating them. CDR3 DNA: TGTGCCAGGGGGCTCTCTCGGCCCCAGCATTTT. It specifies CARGLSRPQHF.

This clonotype was detected only a few times. The V and J genes are TRBV20-1 and TRBJ2-5; no firm D call. Looked up from germline, CDR1 is DFQATT and CDR2 is SNEGSKA (reference sequence). Trimming cost V 4 bases and J 0 bases, with 12 bases left between them. This CDR3 has 14 residues. The CDR3 nucleotides read TGCAGTGCTACCCCCTACCAGTACCAAGAGACCCAGTACTTC. Translating it yields CSATPYQYQETQYF.

This clonotype was seen a few times. The chain links TRBV7-6 to TRBJ1-1; 8 nucleotides match TRBD1. The trim removed 3 bases at V and 4 bases at J, leaving 10 bases unmatched. This CDR3 region has 16 residues. Germline-derived CDR1 and CDR2 are SGHVS and FNYEAQ. Written as DNA, the CDR3 is TGTGCCAGCAGCTTCCGACAGGGGATGAGAAGCACTGAAGCTTTCTTT. This gives the protein CASSFRQGMRSTEAFF.

The genes are TRBV7-8 and TRBJ1-5; tentative D call: TRBD1 (5 bases). Germline V lookup: CDR1 SGHVS, CDR2 FQNEAQ. The CDR3 has 17 amino acids. Trimming removed 4 bases from V and 0 bases from J, with 16 bases in between. CDR3 nucleotide sequence: TGTGCCAGCAGCTCCGGTGGAGGGGACTATAGCAATCAGCCCCAGCATTTT. Amino acids: CASSSGGGDYSNQPQHF.

This clonotype was counted a single time. The chain couples TRBV29-1 to TRBJ2-6; D possibly corresponds to TRBD1 (6 bases). CDR3 length: 16 amino acids. Between the trimmed V and J ends, which lost 6 bases and 1 base, there was a span of 16 bases. CDR1 is SQVTM, CDR2 ANQGSEA, per germline. This CDR3 reads CSVQDSRLSGANVLTF. The CDR3 DNA follows: TGCAGCGTCCAGGACAGCCGATTGTCTGGGGCCAACGTCCTGACTTTC.

In nucleotides, the CDR3 is TGTGCCAGCAGCGCCGGGGTCCAAGCTGAAGCTTTCTTT. This codes for CASSAGVQAEAFF. The rearrangement links TRBV11-3 to TRBJ1-1; D not resolved. CDR3 size: 13 residues. Between the trimmed V and J ends, which lost 5 bases and 6 bases, there was a span of 13 bases. Germline assignment: CDR1 SGHNT and CDR2 YENEEA.